These T cell receptor beta chains were read from a single sample in a study of blood T cell repertoires in COVID-19. The assay was immunoSEQ multiplex PCR, and TCRdb's table has in-frame clones only and misses some. Of 350,000 to 400,000 clones listed, roughly 89% are singletons. The sequencing sample was made of PBMCs or T cells enriched from blood (not recorded which). The receptor source for this set is a woman in her 30s who had recovered from COVID-19. Both conserved end residues are part of each CDR3. The D gene is left open where the match is weak. A row's size may be missing; if present it is once, few, many or a size class.

j_gene	d_gene	v_gene	abundance	CDR3aa	CDR3nt
TRBJ2-7	TRBD1	TRBV7-2	NA	CASSLAWQGAYEQYF	TGTGCCAGCAGCTTAGCATGGCAGGGGGCATACGAGCAGTACTTC
TRBJ1-5	NA	TRBV7-9	NA	CASSLSTGNQPQHF	TGTGCCAGCAGCTTATCGACAGGCAATCAGCCCCAGCATTTT
TRBJ1-4	TRBD1	TRBV4-2	NA	CASSQSGGQGRDEKLFF	TGTGCCAGCAGCCAAAGTGGGGGACAGGGACGGGATGAAAAACTGTTTTTT
TRBJ2-7	NA	TRBV21-1	NA	CASSIHPGTPEQYF	TGTGCCAGCAGCATTCACCCCGGGACTCCCGAGCAGTACTTC
TRBJ1-2	NA	TRBV14	NA	CASSPTSSVSLYGYTF	TGTGCCAGCAGCCCCACCTCCTCCGTTTCCCTCTACGGCTACACCTTC
TRBJ2-3	TRBD1	TRBV5-5	NA	CASSRPLQGAGTDTQYF	TGTGCCAGCAGCCGGCCCCTACAGGGGGCTGGCACAGATACGCAGTATTTT
TRBJ1-3	NA	TRBV5-4	once	CASSPPGVGSGNTIYF	TGTGCCAGCAGCCCCCCGGGGGTAGGCTCTGGAAACACCATATATTTT
TRBJ2-5	NA	TRBV4-1	NA	CASSQVLAETQYF	TGCGCCAGCAGCCAAGTTTTAGCCGAGACCCAGTACTTC
TRBJ1-2	TRBD1	TRBV5-1	NA	CASSLDGTGIYGYTF	TGCGCCAGCAGCTTGGACGGGACAGGGATCTATGGCTACACCTTC
TRBJ1-3	NA	TRBV19	NA	CASTLGRFSGNTIYF	TGTGCCAGTACCTTGGGGCGGTTCTCTGGGAACACCATATATTTT
TRBJ2-5	TRBD2	TRBV18	NA	CASSPYSPAGEGETQYF	TGTGCCAGCTCACCCTACTCCCCAGCGGGAGAGGGGGAGACCCAGTACTTC
TRBJ1-1	NA	TRBV4-1	NA	CASSQGGSGAFF	TGCGCCAGCAGCCAAGGAGGGAGTGGGGCTTTCTTT
TRBJ1-5	TRBD1	TRBV25-1	NA	CASSGDREGQPQHF	TGTGCCAGCAGTGGGGACAGGGAGGGACAGCCCCAGCATTTT
TRBJ2-1	TRBD2	TRBV4-2	NA	CASSQNSGSLYNEQFF	TGTGCCAGCAGCCAAAATAGCGGGAGCCTCTACAATGAGCAGTTCTTC
TRBJ2-1	TRBD1	TRBV7-9	NA	CASSRTGAKGNEQFF	TGTGCCAGCAGCCGGACAGGGGCCAAGGGGAATGAGCAGTTCTTC
TRBJ1-5	NA	TRBV30	few	CAWSVPGFNNQPQHF	TGTGCCTGGAGTGTACCGGGATTTAACAATCAGCCCCAGCATTTT
TRBJ1-6	NA	TRBV30	NA	CAWSAGSYNSPLHF	TGTGCCTGGAGTGCAGGCTCCTATAATTCACCCCTCCACTTT
TRBJ1-4	TRBD1	TRBV6-6	NA	CASRINDRGLKKLFF	TGTGCCAGCAGGATAAATGACAGGGGGCTGAAGAAACTGTTTTTT
TRBJ2-7	NA	TRBV6-5	once	CASSYQGGEQYF	TGTGCCAGCAGTTACCAGGGTGGCGAGCAGTACTTC
TRBJ1-2	NA	TRBV30	NA	CAWSAGTGKYRGYTF	TGTGCCTGGAGTGCGGGTACAGGGAAATACCGGGGCTACACCTTC
TRBJ2-7	TRBD1	TRBV9	NA	CASSVGQETYEQYF	TGTGCCAGCAGCGTCGGACAGGAAACCTACGAGCAGTACTTC
TRBJ1-2	NA	TRBV19	NA	CASSRYAQGLDGYTF	TGTGCCAGTAGCCGGTATGCCCAGGGGTTAGATGGCTACACCTTC
TRBJ2-2	NA	TRBV30	NA	CAWTMSAGELFF	TGTGCCTGGACCATGTCAGCCGGGGAGCTGTTTTTT
TRBJ1-1	TRBD1	TRBV7-9	NA	CASSLGQGADKAFF	TGTGCCAGCAGCTTGGGACAGGGGGCGGACAAAGCTTTCTTT
TRBJ1-2	NA	TRBV13	NA	CASSFRQAHGYTF	TGTGCCAGCAGCTTTAGACAGGCCCATGGCTACACCTTC
TRBJ1-6	NA	TRBV27	few	CASSLSWQGLSPLHF	TGTGCCAGCAGTTTATCGTGGCAGGGCCTATCACCCCTCCACTTT
TRBJ2-1	NA	TRBV7-9	NA	CASSLGPRASYNEQFF	TGTGCCAGCAGCTTAGGGCCGAGGGCCTCCTACAATGAGCAGTTCTTC
TRBJ1-6	NA	TRBV3-1/TRBV3-2	few	CASSPLTGLLGNSPLHF	TGTGCCAGCAGCCCTCTTACAGGGTTACTCGGTAATTCACCCCTCCACTTT
TRBJ1-1	TRBD1	TRBV29-1	NA	CSVARPGQGATEAFF	TGCAGCGTTGCCCGACCCGGACAGGGCGCCACTGAAGCTTTCTTT
TRBJ1-5	NA	TRBV5-6	NA	CASSLYAEGGQPQHF	TGTGCCAGCAGCTTGTATGCCGAGGGAGGTCAGCCCCAGCATTTT
TRBJ1-4	TRBD1	TRBV7-2	NA	CASSFGLTGWIQEKLFF	TGTGCCAGCAGCTTCGGATTGACAGGGTGGATACAAGAAAAACTGTTTTTT
TRBJ2-3	TRBD2	TRBV5-1	NA	CASTLEIPGLAGEDTQYF	TGCGCCAGCACCCTCGAAATCCCGGGACTAGCGGGAGAAGATACGCAGTATTTT
TRBJ1-1	NA	TRBV6-5	NA	CASSYRGGPTEAFF	TGTGCCAGCAGTTACAGGGGGGGACCTACTGAAGCTTTCTTT
TRBJ2-1	NA	TRBV18	NA	CASSPGRQGGIYEQFF	TGTGCCAGCTCACCCGGGCGACAGGGAGGAATCTATGAGCAGTTCTTC
TRBJ2-2	NA	TRBV7-3	NA	CASSLGQWTGELFF	TGTGCCAGCAGCTTAGGACAATGGACCGGGGAGCTGTTTTTT
TRBJ2-7	TRBD1	TRBV2	NA	CASSPGTGYFSEQYF	TGTGCCAGCAGTCCCGGGACAGGGTATTTTTCCGAGCAGTACTTC
TRBJ1-5	NA	TRBV4-3	NA	CASSQDINLSNQPQHF	TGCGCCAGCAGCCAAGATATTAATCTTTCTAATCAGCCCCAGCATTTT
TRBJ1-1	TRBD1	TRBV9	few	CASSPRRGLGTEAFF	TGTGCCAGCAGCCCTAGGAGGGGGCTGGGGACTGAAGCTTTCTTT
TRBJ2-5	TRBD2	TRBV18	NA	CASSPPVTSVEGETQYF	TGTGCCAGCTCACCACCGGTAACTAGCGTTGAGGGAGAGACCCAGTACTTC
TRBJ1-2	NA	TRBV7-8	NA	CASSPTGGVGYGYTF	TGTGCCAGCAGCCCCACAGGAGGGGTAGGCTATGGCTACACCTTC
TRBJ1-6	NA	TRBV24-1	NA	CATSDSTGNSPLHF	TGTGCCACCAGTGATTCGACAGGCAATTCACCCCTCCACTTT